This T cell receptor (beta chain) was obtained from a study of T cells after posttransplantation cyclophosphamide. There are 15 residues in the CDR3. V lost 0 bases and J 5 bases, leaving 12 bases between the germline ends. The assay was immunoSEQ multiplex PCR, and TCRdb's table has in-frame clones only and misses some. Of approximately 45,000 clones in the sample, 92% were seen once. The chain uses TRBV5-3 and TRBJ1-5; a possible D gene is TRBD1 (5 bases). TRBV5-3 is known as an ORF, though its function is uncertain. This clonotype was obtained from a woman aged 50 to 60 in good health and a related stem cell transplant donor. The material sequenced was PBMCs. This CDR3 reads CARSLGPGSHQPQHF. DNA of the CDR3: TGTGCCAGAAGCTTGGGACCAGGGTCGCATCAGCCCCAGCATTTT.